This entry describes one T cell receptor (beta chain). Trimming removed 0 bases at V and 4 bases at J, with 10 bases between. The CDR3 has 14 amino acids. The V gene's germline CDR1 is SGHDT and CDR2 YYEEEE. The data are from a study of shared T cell receptors in the human thymus. The method was immunoSEQ multiplex PCR; TCRdb's version includes in-frame clones alone and lacks a portion of them. The sample lists 720,000 or so clones; 80% to 90% were seen once. This sample also appeared in a second study, on human thymus T cells.

The rearrangement joins TRBV5-6 to TRBJ1-1; D perhaps matches TRBD1 (5 bases). This clonotype was obtained from a girl under three years old with a congenital heart defect. The specimen was thymocytes. The CDR3 reads CASSLAGRGTEAFF. In DNA form, the CDR3 reads TGTGCCAGCAGCTTGGCGGGGAGGGGCACTGAAGCTTTCTTT.